Described below is a single TCR beta chain sequence and its context. This specimen belongs to a study of blood T cell repertoires in COVID-19. Study overall: The samples span acute and convalescent COVID-19 from the United States, Italy and Spain. PBMCs, B-cell-depleted T cells, or T cells were the source of the cDNA or gDNA that made up the material.

Germline-derived CDR1 and CDR2 are SNHLY and FYNNEI. CDR3 size: 14 residues. V lost 5 bases, J lost 8 bases, and 16 bases lay in between. Original methodology: The authors estimated nucleated cell counts from reference gene primer amplification. TCRdb's copy holds only in-frame clones and misses some; the assay was immunoSEQ multiplex PCR. V and J calls and clone size are copied from that table; D and trimming were computed from the DNA. The sample carries around 380,000 clones, roughly 86% recorded once. The sequenced sample was peripheral blood. This sequence was found in a human donor with acute or convalescent COVID-19. The donor label of this sample is uncertain. The chain links TRBV2 to TRBJ2-1; D is unclear. The CDR3 coding sequence is TGTGCCAGCAGTTCAGCGATTCGCACGGATGAGCAGTTCTTC. Its protein is CASSSAIRTDEQFF. The full variable domain, completed using reference TRBV2 and TRBJ2-1, is EPEVTQTPSHQVTQMGQEVILRCVPISNHLYFYWYRQILGQKVEFLVSFYNNEISEKSEIFDDQFSVERPDGSNFTLKIRSTKLEDSAMYFCASSSAIRTDEQFFGPGTRLTVL.